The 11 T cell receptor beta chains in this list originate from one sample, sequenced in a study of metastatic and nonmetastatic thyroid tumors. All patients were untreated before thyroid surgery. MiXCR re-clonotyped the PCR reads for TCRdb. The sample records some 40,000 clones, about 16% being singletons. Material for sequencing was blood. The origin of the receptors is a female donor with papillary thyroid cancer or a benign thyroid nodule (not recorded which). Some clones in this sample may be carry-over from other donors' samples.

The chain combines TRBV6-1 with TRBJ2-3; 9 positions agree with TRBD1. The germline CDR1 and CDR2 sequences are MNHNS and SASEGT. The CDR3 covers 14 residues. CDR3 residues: CVTFWGQGTDTQYF. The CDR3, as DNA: TGTGTCACGTTCTGGGGACAGGGTACAGATACGCAGTATTTT.

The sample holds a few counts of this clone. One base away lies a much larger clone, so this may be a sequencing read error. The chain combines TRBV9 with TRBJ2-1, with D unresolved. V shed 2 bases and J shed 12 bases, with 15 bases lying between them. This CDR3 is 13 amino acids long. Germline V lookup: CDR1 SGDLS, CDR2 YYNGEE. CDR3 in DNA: TGTGCCAGCAGCGTTGACACGCTAAACAGGCAGTTCTTC. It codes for CASSVDTLNRQFF.

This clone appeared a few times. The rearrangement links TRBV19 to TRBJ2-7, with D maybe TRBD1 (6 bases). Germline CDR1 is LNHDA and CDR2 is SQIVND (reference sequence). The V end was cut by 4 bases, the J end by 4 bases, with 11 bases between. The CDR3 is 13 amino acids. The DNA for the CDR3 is TGTGCCAGTAGTAGCCAGGGGAGATACGAGCAGTACTTC. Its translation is CASSSQGRYEQYF.

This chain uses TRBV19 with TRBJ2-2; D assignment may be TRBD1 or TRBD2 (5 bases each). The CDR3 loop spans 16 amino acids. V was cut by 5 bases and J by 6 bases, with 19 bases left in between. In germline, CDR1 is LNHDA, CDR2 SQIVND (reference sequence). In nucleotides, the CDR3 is TGTGCCAGTAGTGCCGTGGGGGAAGCAAATGCCGGGGAGCTGTTTTTT. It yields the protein CASSAVGEANAGELFF.

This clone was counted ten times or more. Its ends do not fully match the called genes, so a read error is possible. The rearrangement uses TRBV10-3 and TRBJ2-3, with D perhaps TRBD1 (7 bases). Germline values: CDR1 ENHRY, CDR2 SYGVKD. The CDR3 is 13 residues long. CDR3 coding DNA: TGTGCCATCCGTGAACAGGGGAGGGATACGCAGTATTTT. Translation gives CAIREQGRDTQYF.

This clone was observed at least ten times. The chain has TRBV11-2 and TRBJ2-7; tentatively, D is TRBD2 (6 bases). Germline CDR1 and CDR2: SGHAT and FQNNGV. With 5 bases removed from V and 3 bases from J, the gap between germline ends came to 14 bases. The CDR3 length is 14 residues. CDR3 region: CASSPRTTSYEQYF. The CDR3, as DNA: TGTGCCAGCAGCCCGCGGACTACCAGCTACGAGCAGTACTTC.

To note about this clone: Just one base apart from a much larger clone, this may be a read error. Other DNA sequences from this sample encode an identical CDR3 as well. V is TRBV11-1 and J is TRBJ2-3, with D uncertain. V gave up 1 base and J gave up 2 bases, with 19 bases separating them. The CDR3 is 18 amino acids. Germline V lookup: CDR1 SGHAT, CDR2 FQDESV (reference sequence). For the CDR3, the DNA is TGTGCCAGCAGCTTAGGGGTACGATCGGCTAGGATCACAGATACGCAGTATTTT. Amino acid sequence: CASSLGVRSARITDTQYF.

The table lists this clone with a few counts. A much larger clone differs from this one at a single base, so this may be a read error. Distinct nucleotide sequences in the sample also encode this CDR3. CDR3 sequence: CASSPGLDNTEAFF. Here the CDR3 DNA reads TGTGCCAGCAGCCCTGGCCTCGACAACACTGAAGCTTTCTTT. This chain connects TRBV5-5 to TRBJ1-1; D gene ambiguous. Germline CDR1 is SGHKS and CDR2 is YYEKEE (reference sequence). V lost 4 bases and J lost 2, with 12 bases in between. The length of the CDR3 is 14 residues.

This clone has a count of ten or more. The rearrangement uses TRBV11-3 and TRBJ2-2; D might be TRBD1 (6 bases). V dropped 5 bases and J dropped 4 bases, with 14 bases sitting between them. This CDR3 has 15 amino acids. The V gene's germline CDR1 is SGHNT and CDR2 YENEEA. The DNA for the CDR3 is TGTGCCAGCAGCGCCAGAGGGGGAGCCACCGGGGAGCTGTTTTTT. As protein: CASSARGGATGELFF.

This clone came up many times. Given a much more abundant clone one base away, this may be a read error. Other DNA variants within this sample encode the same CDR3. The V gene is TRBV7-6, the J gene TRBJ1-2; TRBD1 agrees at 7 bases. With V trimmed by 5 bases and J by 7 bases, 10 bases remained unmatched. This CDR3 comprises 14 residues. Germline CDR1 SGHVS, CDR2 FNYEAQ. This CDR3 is CASSRGTASGGYTF. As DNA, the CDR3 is TGTGCCAGCAGCCGTGGGACAGCCAGTGGTGGCTACACCTTC.

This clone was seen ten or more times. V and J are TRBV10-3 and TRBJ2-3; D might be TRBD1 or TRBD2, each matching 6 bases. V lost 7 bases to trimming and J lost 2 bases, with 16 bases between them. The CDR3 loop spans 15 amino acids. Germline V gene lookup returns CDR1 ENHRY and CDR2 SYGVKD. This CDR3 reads CAITPQEGHTDTQYF. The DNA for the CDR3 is TGTGCCATCACCCCGCAGGAGGGACACACAGATACGCAGTATTTT.